This TCR beta chain emerged from a study of cytomegalovirus exposure and HLA in healthy donors (dated by TCRdb to 2016 to 2017). Study-level background: In an earlier analysis of 550 to 750 of the donors, 250 to 300 Gb of sequence data and 90 million to 120 million unique TCR beta sequences from about 179 million T cells were reported. Roughly 300 gigabases of sequencing data and tens of millions of unique TCR sequences were included in an early release covering roughly 600 HLA-typed donors. Of the approximately 400 genotyped donors, 80% to 90% were placed in the genetic ancestry cluster associated with self-reported Caucasian donors. The study aimed to test whether cataloging public T cell receptors could reveal signatures of past pathogen exposure. The T cell repertoires of some 670 subjects were profiled by immunosequencing and related to cytomegalovirus serostatus. Along with the roughly 700-subject first cohort, a separate validation cohort of around 110 different subjects was used. To predict cytomegalovirus infection status, the study brought together high-throughput TCR immunosequencing, statistical association of individual TCRs with disease status, and machine learning. A later analysis re-examined previously published TCR beta repertoires from roughly 650 donors and added high-resolution HLA genotyping to investigate patterns of TCR occurrence. Rather than drawing on any new phenotypic data, the later analysis identified candidate immune exposures from TCR beta sequences and the way those sequences occurred across donors. An earlier analysis of around 540 of the donors applied high-throughput TCR beta sequencing to assess whether each TCR beta V gene segment acted as functional or pseudogenic. Alongside the repertoire data, information on donor age, sex, ethnicity and CMV serostatus was compiled. A later genetic analysis used genome-wide SNP genotypes for about 60% of the roughly 670 donors, treating that subset as a discovery cohort. All discovery cohort repertoires had been generated on a single sequencing platform. HLA typing included class I and class II loci at four-digit resolution. The number of typed donors differed by locus: about 629-640 for A, B, C, DRB1 and DQB1; 500 to 550 for DQA1; 606 for DPA1; and some 450 for DPB1. Because of strong linkage in the cohort, roughly five DR-DQ haplotypes were treated as single units for association and clustering. Among roughly 400 genotyped donors of the cohort, an average of approximately 240,000 unique TCR beta nucleotide sequences were sequenced per donor, around a sixth of them non-productive.

The protocol used for the library was the immunoSEQ multiplex PCR assay. For the multiplex PCR, a mixture combining 60 forward primers for TCR Vbeta segments and 13 reverse primers for TCR Jbeta segments was used. A multiplex PCR assay on genomic DNA amplified the CDR3 region of rearranged TCR beta genes. The amplified TCR beta libraries were sequenced on the Illumina HiSeq System as 87-base-pair reads. Turning to the authors' computational methods: In a later analysis, 80 million or so unique TCR beta chains were counted across the approximately 640 repertoires, and roughly 10 million of these chains were shared by at least two donors. A nearest-neighbor algorithm error-corrected the raw reads and collapsed the reads into unique sequences, merging closely related sequences to remove PCR and sequencing errors. Alignment of CDR3 sequences to IMGT reference sequences was used to assign V, D and J gene segments. For a sequence to be retained, at least a six-nucleotide match to both a V gene segment and a J gene segment was required. Rearrangements were classified as productive when the CDR3 lacked stop codons and remained in frame with V and J, and all other rearrangements were classified as non-productive. Following IMGT convention, CDR3 was defined as the stretch from the second conserved V-encoded cysteine to the conserved J-encoded phenylalanine. In an earlier analysis of approximately 590 of the donors, sequences lacking an unambiguous match to a single V gene segment were excluded. An earlier analysis of just under 600 of the donors called V segments functional above 56.7% productive rearrangements and segregating when the between-donor standard deviation exceeded 5%. A statistical classification framework was developed to diagnose cytomegalovirus status using the catalog of TCR beta chain sequences. V and J gene assignment, in a later analysis, came from comparing TCR nucleotide sequences with IMGT/GENE-DB human TR gene sequences. Using the TCRdist pipeline, a later analysis assigned CDR3 sequences along with most-parsimonious VDJ recombination scenarios. A later analysis defined each TCR beta chain by its CDR3 amino acid sequence plus V-gene family, and excluded reads lacking a unique V-gene family. In a later analysis, 450 to 600 highly shared, low-generation-probability nucleotide sequences were removed to address suspected cross-contamination and a sequencing artifact. For each public chain, a later analysis derived a clonal expansion index from normalized ranks of inferred template counts within each repertoire. In a later analysis, generation probabilities were computed with a VDJ recombination model fitted to out-of-frame rearrangements, and the resulting probabilities were checked against IGoR. A later analysis scored TCR-TCR, TCR-HLA and TCR-CMV co-occurrence with hypergeometric tests, applying a repertoire-size bias correction to TCR pairs. A later analysis estimated false discovery rates by permuting HLA or CMV assignments 20 times. In a later analysis, co-occurring TCRs were grouped with DBSCAN, and TCRdist sequence similarity was added when clustering was performed within HLA-allele-positive subsets. For co-occurrence clustering, repertoires with fewer than 30,000 or more than 120,000 public chains were excluded, along with five repertoires with anomalous nucleotide sharing. This immuneACCESS table, as held by TCRdb, lists in-frame sequences with V and J called but not all clones. Of the missing ones, under half trace to an unresolved V gene in checked studies; the others have no known cause. The V and J calls and clone size were taken over from that table, and D and trimming were inferred from the DNA. The sample data list 90,000 to 120,000 clones, and around two thirds of these were observed just once. Less than 15% of the sample lies in the top ten.

The CDR3 runs 15 amino acids, cysteine and phenylalanine included. Only CDR3 DNA is held: 45 bases, read in frame from base 1. From the germline V gene (reference sequence), CDR1 is SGHNT and CDR2 is YYREEE. The V end gives up 3 bases and the J end 4 bases, leaving 6 bases in the junction not matched to a gene. The cohort comprised approximately 700 healthy bone marrow donors. Cohort members were all nominally healthy when sampled, although unrecorded immune exposures were likely present. The donor tested CMV seropositive, placing the donor among the 289 seropositive members of the cohort. A peripheral blood sample was collected from each donor, and TCR beta sequencing was performed on peripheral blood mononuclear cells. The Qiagen DNeasy Blood Extraction Kit was used to extract genomic DNA from the blood cell samples. Study-wide findings and limitations: In a later analysis, several top co-occurrence clusters were reported to appear linked to parvovirus B19, influenza, CMV and Epstein-Barr virus. The study gave a list of about 160 TCR beta chains associated with cytomegalovirus. The classifier was reported to diagnose cytomegalovirus status with high specificity and sensitivity in both the original cohort and the validation cohort. A cluster of highly shared sequence variants was judged likely to be a technical artifact of the sequencing pipeline. A further reported finding was that TCR beta sequences accurately predicted the HLA-A and HLA-B alleles for most subjects in the first cohort. CMV serostatus was the only immune exposure information available for the cohort. When HLA alleles, especially DR and DQ, strongly co-occurred, attributing TCR associations to individual alleles was difficult. In a later genetic analysis, a missense DCLRE1C variant was associated with V-gene and J-gene trimming of TCR beta chains, and the association was replicated in an independent cohort. A later analysis found that HLA-associated TCR beta chains were more clonally expanded and had lower generation probabilities than equally common non-associated chains. Most TCR sequences were seen in very few donors, while some public TCRs were found in many individuals. The 87-base-pair reads could not distinguish some IMGT-functional V segments, including TRBV6-2 and TRBV6-3, so those segments were excluded. An earlier analysis of some 560 of the donors showed that most TCR beta V segments appeared in productive rearrangements either about 87% or about 30% of the time, which broadly matched IMGT annotations. The presence/absence analyses assumed that sequencing depth was roughly uniform across donors, and that assumption may not be true. In this cohort, only TCR beta chains were sequenced, and detectable features were limited by the absence of alpha or paired-chain data. Linkage disequilibrium might explain the correlated functional status among segregating V segments, but an unknown experimental factor could not be excluded. Because some donors lacked HLA typing at each locus, the association tests relied only on the typed subset. In vitro tests confirmed that three of the cytomegalovirus-associated TCR beta chains recognize cytomegalovirus antigens. The earlier analysis of some 540 of the donors excluded fewer than 20 rarely observed V segments, including chromosome 9 orphons, because counts were too low. In a later analysis, TCR association rates were found to vary across HLA loci, with the most associated TCRs seen for DRB1 alleles and the fewest for HLA-C alleles. The authors suggested that the approach could potentially be extended to other disease states and immunological phenotypes. According to a later genetic analysis, donors in an Asian-associated ancestry cluster had fewer N-insertions in productive TCRs than the approximately 700-donor mean. A later analysis associated 15,000 to 20,000 TCR beta sequences with specific HLA alleles at a false discovery rate of 0.05. According to a later analysis, most CMV-associated TCR beta chains appeared to be HLA-restricted, and the HLA associations seemed to be driven largely by CMV exposure.

With regard to this clone: The specificity of this receptor is unknown. No base qualities exist here, and no much larger clone lies one base off it.

The clonotype was recovered from a woman between 35 and 50 years old in good health and CMV-seropositive. The V gene is TRBV5-4 and the J gene is TRBJ2-3, with 9 middle bases fitting TRBD2. Sample: PBMCs. The bases read TGTGCCAGCAGCTGGCGGGGGGGCCAGTCAGATACGCAGTATTTT. This is translated as CASSWRGGQSDTQYF. Supplemented by the reference TRBV5-4 and TRBJ2-3 proteins around the CDR3, the complete variable domain is ETGVTQSPTHLIKTRGQQVTLRCSSQSGHNTVSWYQQALGQGPQFIFQYYREEENGRGNFPPRFSGLQFPNYSSELNVNALELDDSALYLCASSWRGGQSDTQYFGPGTRLTVL.